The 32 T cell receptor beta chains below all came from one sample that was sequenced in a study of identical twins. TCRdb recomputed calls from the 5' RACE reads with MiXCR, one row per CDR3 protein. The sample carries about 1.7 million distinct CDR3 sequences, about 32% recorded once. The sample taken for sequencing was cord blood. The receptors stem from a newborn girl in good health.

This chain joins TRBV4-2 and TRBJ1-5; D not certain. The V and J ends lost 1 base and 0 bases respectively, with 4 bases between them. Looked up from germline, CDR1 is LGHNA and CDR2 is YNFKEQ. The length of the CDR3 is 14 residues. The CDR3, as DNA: TGTGCCAGCAGCCAAGCTGATAGCAATCAGCCCCAGCATTTT. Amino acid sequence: CASSQADSNQPQHF.

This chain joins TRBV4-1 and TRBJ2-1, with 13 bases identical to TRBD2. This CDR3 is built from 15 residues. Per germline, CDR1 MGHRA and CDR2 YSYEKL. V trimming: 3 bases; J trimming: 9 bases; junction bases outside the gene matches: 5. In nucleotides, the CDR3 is TGCGCCAGCAGCCACCGGACTAGCGGGAGAGGTGAGCAGTTCTTC. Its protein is CASSHRTSGRGEQFF.

The CDR3 reads CASSLVGGGVRETQYF. CDR3 bases: TGTGCCAGCAGCTTAGTGGGAGGGGGAGTGAGAGAGACCCAGTACTTC. The chain links TRBV7-2 to TRBJ2-5; D is possibly TRBD2 (7 bases). The CDR3 is 16 amino acids. V lost 1 base, J lost 4 bases, and 16 bases lay in between. Germline V gene lookup returns CDR1 SGHTA and CDR2 FQGNSA.

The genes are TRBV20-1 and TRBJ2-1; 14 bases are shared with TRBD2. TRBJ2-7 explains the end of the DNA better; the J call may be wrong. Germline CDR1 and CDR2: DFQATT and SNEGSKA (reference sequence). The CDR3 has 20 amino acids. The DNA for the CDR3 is TGCAGTGCTAGAGGACTAGCGGGAGGGCCGATGCCACTACACTACAATGAGCAGTACTTC. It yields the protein CSARGLAGGPMPLHYNEQYF.

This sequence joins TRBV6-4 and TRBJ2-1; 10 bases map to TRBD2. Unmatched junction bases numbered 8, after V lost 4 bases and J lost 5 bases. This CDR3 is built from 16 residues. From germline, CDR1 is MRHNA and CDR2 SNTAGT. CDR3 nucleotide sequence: TGTGCCAGCAGTGTTGGGAGCGGGAGGGCCCACAATGAGCAGTTCTTC. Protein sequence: CASSVGSGRAHNEQFF.

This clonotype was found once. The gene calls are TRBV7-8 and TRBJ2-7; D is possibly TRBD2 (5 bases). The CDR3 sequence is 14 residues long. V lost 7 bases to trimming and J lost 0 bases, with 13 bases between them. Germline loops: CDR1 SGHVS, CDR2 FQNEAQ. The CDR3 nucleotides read TGTGCCAGCAACGTGGCGGGTATCTCCTACGAGCAGTACTTC. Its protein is CASNVAGISYEQYF.

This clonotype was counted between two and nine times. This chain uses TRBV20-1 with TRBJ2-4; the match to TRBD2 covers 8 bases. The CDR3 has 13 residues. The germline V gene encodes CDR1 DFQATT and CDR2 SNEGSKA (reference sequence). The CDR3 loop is CSTKGGGTNIQYF. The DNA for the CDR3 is TGCAGCACTAAGGGCGGGGGGACAAACATTCAGTACTTC.

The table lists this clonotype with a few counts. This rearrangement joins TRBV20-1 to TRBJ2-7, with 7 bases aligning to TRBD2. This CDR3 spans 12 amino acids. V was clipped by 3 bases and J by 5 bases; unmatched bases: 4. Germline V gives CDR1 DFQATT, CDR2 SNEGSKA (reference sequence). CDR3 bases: TGCAGTGCTAGCGGGAGGATCGACGAGCAGTACTTC. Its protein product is CSASGRIDEQYF.

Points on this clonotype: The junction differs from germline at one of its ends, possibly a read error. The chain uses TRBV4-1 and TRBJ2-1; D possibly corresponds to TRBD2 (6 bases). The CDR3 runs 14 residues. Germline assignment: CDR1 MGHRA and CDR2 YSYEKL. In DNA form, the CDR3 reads TGCGCCAGCAGCCAAGATCCCGGGCGGGATGAGCGGTTCTTC. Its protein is CASSQDPGRDERFF.

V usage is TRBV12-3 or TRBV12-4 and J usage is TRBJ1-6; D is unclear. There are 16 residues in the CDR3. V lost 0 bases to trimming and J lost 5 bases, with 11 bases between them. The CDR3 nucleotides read TGTGCCAGCAGTTTAGCCCGTGTAGAGGATAATTCACCCCTCCACTTT. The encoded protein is CASSLARVEDNSPLHF.

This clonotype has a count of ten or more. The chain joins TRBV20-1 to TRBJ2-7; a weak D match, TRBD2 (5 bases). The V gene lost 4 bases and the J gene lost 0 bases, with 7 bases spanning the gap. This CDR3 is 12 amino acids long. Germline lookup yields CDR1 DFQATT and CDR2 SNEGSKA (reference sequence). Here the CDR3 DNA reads TGCAGTGCTACCGGACTCTCCTACGAGCAGTACTTC. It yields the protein CSATGLSYEQYF.

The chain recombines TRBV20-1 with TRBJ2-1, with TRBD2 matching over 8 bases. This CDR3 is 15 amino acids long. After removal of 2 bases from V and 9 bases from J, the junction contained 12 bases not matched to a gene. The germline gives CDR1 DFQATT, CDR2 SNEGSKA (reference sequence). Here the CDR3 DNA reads TGCAGTGCTAGAAACTCCCGGGGGGGCCGTGTTGAGCAGTTCTTC. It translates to CSARNSRGGRVEQFF.

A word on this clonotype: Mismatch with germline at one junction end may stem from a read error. CDR3 sequence: CVIMGRANEQFF. Written as DNA, the CDR3 is TGTGTCATCATGGGCAGGGCCAATGAGCAGTTCTTC. The gene calls are TRBV10-3 and TRBJ2-1, with TRBD1 as a possible D gene (5 bases). This CDR3 region has 12 residues. Per germline, CDR1 ENHRY and CDR2 SYGVKD.

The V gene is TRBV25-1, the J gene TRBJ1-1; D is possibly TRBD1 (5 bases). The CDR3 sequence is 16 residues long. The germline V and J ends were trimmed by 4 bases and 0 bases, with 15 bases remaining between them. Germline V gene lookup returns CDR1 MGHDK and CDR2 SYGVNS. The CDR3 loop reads CASSGGRVIMNTEAFF. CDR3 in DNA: TGTGCCAGCAGTGGGGGGAGGGTAATCATGAACACTGAAGCTTTCTTT.

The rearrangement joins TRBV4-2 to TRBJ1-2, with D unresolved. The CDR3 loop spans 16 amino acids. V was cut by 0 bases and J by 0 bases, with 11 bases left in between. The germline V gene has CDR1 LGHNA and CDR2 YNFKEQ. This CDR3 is CASSQEGGPANYGYTF. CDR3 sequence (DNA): TGTGCCAGCAGCCAAGAGGGAGGTCCGGCTAACTATGGCTACACCTTC.

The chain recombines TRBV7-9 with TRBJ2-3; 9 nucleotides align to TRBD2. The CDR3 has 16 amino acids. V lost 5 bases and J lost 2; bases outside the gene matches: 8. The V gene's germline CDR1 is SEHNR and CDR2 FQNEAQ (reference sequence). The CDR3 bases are TGTGCCAGCAGCGGGCTCCTAGCGGGGTCCACAGATACGCAGTATTTT. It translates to CASSGLLAGSTDTQYF.

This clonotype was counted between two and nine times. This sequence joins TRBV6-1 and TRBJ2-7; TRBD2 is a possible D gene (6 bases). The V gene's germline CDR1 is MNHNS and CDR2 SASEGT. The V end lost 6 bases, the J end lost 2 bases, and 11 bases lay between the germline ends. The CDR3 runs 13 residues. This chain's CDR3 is CASRAGSPYEQYF. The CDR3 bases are TGTGCCAGCAGAGCCGGGAGCCCCTACGAGCAGTACTTC.

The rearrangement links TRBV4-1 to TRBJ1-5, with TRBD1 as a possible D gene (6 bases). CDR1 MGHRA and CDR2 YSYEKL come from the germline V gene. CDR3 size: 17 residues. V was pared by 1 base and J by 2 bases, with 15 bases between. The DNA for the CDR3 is TGCGCCAGCAGCCAAGGTAGCCAGGGGCGACGCAATCAGCCCCAGCATTTT. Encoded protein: CASSQGSQGRRNQPQHF.

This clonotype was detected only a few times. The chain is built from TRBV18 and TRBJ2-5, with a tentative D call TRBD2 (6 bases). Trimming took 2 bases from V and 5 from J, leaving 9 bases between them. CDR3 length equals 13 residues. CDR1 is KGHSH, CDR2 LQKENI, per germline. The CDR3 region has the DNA TGTGCCAGCTCACCAGCGGGGTTGGAGACCCAGTACTTC. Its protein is CASSPAGLETQYF.

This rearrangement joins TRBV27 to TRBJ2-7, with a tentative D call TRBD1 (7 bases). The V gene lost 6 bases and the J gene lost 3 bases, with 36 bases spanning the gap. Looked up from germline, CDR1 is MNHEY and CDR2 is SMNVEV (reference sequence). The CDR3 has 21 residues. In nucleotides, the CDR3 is TGTGCCAGCAGACCCCAGATCATATCCCCCCGACAGGGAGGTTTTATCTACGAGCAGTACTTC. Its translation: CASRPQIISPRQGGFIYEQYF.

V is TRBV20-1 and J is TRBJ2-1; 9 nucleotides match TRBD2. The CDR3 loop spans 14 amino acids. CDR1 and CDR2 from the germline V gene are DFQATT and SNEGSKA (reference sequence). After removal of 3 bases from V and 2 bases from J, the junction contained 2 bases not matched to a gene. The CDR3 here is CSARRGGAYNEQFF. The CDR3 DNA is TGCAGTGCTAGGCGCGGGGGGGCCTACAATGAGCAGTTCTTC.

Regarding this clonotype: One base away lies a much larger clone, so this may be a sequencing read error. The CDR3 coding sequence is TGCAGTGCTAGGACAGGGGGCGCAGATACGCAGTATTTT. As protein: CSARTGGADTQYF. The V and J genes are TRBV20-1 and TRBJ2-3; TRBD1 matches 10 bases. Looked up from germline, CDR1 is DFQATT and CDR2 is SNEGSKA (reference sequence). Trimming cost V 3 bases and J 4 bases; bases outside gene matches: 1. The CDR3 totals 13 residues.

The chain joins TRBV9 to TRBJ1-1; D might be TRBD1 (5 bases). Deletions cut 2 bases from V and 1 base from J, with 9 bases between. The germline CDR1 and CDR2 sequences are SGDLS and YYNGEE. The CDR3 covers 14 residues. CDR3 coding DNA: TGTGCCAGCAGCGTCGGACACACGAACACTGAAGCTTTCTTT. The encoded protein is CASSVGHTNTEAFF.

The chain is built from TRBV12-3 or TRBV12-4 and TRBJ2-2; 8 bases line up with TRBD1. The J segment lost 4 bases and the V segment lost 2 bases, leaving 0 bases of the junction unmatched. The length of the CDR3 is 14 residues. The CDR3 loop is CASSLQGATGELFF. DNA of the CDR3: TGTGCCAGCAGTTTACAGGGGGCCACCGGGGAGCTGTTTTTT.

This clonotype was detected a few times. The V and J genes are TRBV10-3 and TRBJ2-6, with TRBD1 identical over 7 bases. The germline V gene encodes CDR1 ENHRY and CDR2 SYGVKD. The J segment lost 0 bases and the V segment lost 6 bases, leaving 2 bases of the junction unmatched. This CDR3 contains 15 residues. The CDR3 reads CAIRTGDSGANVLTF. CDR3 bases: TGTGCCATCAGAACAGGGGACTCTGGGGCCAACGTCCTGACTTTC.

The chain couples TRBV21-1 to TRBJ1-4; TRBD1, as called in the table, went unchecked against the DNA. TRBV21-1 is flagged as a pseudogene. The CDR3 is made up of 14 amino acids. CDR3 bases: TGTGCCAGCAGCAAATCAGGGTGGGATGAAAAACTGTTTTTT. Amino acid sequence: CASSKSGWDEKLFF.

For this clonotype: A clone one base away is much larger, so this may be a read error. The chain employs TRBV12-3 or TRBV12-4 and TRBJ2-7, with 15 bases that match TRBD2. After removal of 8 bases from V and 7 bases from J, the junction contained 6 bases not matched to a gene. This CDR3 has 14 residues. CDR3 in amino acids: CASGTSGGHHEQYF. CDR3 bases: TGTGCCAGCGGGACTAGCGGGGGGCATCATGAGCAGTACTTC.

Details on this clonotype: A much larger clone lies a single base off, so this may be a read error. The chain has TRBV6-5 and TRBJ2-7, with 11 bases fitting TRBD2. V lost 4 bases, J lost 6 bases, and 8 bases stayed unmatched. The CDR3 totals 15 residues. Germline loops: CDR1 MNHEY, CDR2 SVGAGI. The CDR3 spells CASSSIAGGIREQYF. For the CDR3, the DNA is TGTGCCAGCAGTTCCATAGCGGGGGGGATACGCGAGCAGTACTTC.

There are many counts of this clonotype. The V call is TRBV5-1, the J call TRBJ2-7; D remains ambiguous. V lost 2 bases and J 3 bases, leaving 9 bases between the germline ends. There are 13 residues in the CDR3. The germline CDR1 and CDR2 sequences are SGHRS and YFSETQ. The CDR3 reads CASSFAASYEQYF. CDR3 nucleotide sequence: TGCGCCAGCAGCTTCGCAGCAAGCTACGAGCAGTACTTC.

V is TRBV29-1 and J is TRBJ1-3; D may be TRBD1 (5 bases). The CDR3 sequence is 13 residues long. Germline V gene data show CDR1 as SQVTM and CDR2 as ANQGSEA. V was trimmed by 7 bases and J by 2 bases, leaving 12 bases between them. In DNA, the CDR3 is TGCAGCGCCGAACGGGGGGCTGGAAACACCATATATTTT. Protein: CSAERGAGNTIYF. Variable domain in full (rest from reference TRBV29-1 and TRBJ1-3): SAVISQKPSRDICQRGTSLTIQCQVDSQVTMMFWYRQQPGQSLTLIATANQGSEATYESGFVIDKFPISRPNLTFSTLTVSNMSPEDSSIYLCSAERGAGNTIYFGEGSWLTVV.

Here the CDR3 reads CSAPGLARYNEQFF. CDR3 nucleotides: TGCAGTGCCCCCGGACTAGCCCGATACAATGAGCAGTTCTTC. The rearrangement joins TRBV20-1 to TRBJ2-1; 8 positions match TRBD2. Germline trimming cut 6 bases from V and 4 bases from J; bases unmatched to any gene: 8. Germline-derived CDR1 and CDR2 are DFQATT and SNEGSKA (reference sequence). This CDR3 spans 14 amino acids.

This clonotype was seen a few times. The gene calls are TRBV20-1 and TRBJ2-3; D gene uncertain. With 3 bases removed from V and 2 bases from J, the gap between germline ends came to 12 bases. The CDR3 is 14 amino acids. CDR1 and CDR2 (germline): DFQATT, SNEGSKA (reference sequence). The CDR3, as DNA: TGCAGTGCTAGTTTTCGGGCGATCACAGATACGCAGTATTTT. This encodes CSASFRAITDTQYF.